This TCR beta chain was sequenced in a study of T-cell memory formation after mild COVID-19 (dated by TCRdb to about 2021). Turning to the overall study: TCR sequence clusters from the two donors were largely donor specific. In a couple of donors, T-cell clones that expanded and contracted after mild COVID-19 were tracked by sequencing TCRalpha and TCRbeta repertoires over time. The cohort comprised two young, previously healthy adult volunteers, one female and one male. Study-wide conclusions, independent of this receptor: Only a couple of mild cases were covered by the study, and larger cohorts that include severe cases with pre-infection samples were considered necessary. Contracting CD4+ clones appeared mostly in the CM and EM memory subsets, whereas CD8+ clones were enriched in EMRA. Clones contracting from day 15 to 85 had balanced CD4/CD8 phenotypes, while a second wave expanding from day 15 to 37 was biased towards CD4+. Whether the second-wave clones peaking on day 37 were SARS-CoV-2 specific was not confirmed. Some responding clones were detected in pre-infection memory, suggesting pre-existing cross-reactive memory T cells joined the SARS-CoV-2 response.

The CDR3 covers 16 residues, taking in both the cysteine and the phenylalanine. Only the CDR3 part of the read is kept: 48 bases, read in frame from the first base. Looking up the germline V gene yields CDR1 LGHNA and CDR2 YNFKEQ. Germline trimming amounts to 4 bases on V and 8 bases on J, with 10 as the count of junction bases outside the gene matches. Ficoll-Paque density gradient centrifugation was used to isolate PBMCs. The table lists this clonotype with many counts. The antigen it recognizes is unknown. Base qualities were left out, and no much larger clone turns up one base away. The data were produced on an Illumina NovaSeq 6000. Using 5'RACE with constant-segment primers, TCRalpha and TCRbeta cDNA libraries were constructed, with sample barcodes and unique molecular identifiers added in the process. RNA was extracted from every sample with Trizol reagent. Library amplification was performed in two PCR steps, and a second sample barcode and Illumina TruSeq adapters were introduced in the second step. Sequencing of libraries was performed on an Illumina NovaSeq with 2 x 150 bp paired-end reads. Per the authors' processing: Reads were demultiplexed and collapsed into UMI-guided consensus sequences with migec v1.2.7. Using mixcr v2.1.11, UMI consensuses were aligned to TRA and TRB V and J templates and then assembled into clonotypes. Expanded or contracted clonotypes were those called significant by both edgeR and NoisET, with noise models trained on biological replicates. For edgeR calls, the thresholds were a false discovery rate-adjusted p below 0.01 and a log2 fold-change of 1. As an exploratory analysis of dynamics, max-normalized trajectories of the 1000 most abundant clonotypes were examined with PCA combined with hierarchical clustering. Separately sequenced CD4+ and CD8+ repertoires were used to assign a CD4 or CD8 phenotype to each responding clone. The raw public reads went through TCRdb reprocessing: fastp at Q25, MiXCR clone calling, in-frame beta chains kept. When rows share a CDR3 protein, they turn into one entry using the most common DNA and genes. TCRdb assigned the V and J calls; the authors' analysis was not used. Counted in this sample were roughly 52,000 distinct CDR3 sequences; around 7.3% of them appeared once. 1.4% of the sample is taken by the ten largest.

This sequence originates from a man younger than 30 who had mild COVID-19 (a few samples of this study predate the infection). The sample titles of this study are shuffled in the database, so cell type and time point are left out; the donor was told from shared clones. Specimen: PBMCs or a T cell subset sorted from them (not recorded which). The rearrangement joined TRBV4-2 to TRBJ2-5, with 13 bases matching TRBD2. The CDR3 here reads CASSRPLAGGLGTQYF. The DNA is as follows: TGTGCCAGCAGCCGACCACTAGCGGGGGGGCTAGGAACCCAGTACTTC.